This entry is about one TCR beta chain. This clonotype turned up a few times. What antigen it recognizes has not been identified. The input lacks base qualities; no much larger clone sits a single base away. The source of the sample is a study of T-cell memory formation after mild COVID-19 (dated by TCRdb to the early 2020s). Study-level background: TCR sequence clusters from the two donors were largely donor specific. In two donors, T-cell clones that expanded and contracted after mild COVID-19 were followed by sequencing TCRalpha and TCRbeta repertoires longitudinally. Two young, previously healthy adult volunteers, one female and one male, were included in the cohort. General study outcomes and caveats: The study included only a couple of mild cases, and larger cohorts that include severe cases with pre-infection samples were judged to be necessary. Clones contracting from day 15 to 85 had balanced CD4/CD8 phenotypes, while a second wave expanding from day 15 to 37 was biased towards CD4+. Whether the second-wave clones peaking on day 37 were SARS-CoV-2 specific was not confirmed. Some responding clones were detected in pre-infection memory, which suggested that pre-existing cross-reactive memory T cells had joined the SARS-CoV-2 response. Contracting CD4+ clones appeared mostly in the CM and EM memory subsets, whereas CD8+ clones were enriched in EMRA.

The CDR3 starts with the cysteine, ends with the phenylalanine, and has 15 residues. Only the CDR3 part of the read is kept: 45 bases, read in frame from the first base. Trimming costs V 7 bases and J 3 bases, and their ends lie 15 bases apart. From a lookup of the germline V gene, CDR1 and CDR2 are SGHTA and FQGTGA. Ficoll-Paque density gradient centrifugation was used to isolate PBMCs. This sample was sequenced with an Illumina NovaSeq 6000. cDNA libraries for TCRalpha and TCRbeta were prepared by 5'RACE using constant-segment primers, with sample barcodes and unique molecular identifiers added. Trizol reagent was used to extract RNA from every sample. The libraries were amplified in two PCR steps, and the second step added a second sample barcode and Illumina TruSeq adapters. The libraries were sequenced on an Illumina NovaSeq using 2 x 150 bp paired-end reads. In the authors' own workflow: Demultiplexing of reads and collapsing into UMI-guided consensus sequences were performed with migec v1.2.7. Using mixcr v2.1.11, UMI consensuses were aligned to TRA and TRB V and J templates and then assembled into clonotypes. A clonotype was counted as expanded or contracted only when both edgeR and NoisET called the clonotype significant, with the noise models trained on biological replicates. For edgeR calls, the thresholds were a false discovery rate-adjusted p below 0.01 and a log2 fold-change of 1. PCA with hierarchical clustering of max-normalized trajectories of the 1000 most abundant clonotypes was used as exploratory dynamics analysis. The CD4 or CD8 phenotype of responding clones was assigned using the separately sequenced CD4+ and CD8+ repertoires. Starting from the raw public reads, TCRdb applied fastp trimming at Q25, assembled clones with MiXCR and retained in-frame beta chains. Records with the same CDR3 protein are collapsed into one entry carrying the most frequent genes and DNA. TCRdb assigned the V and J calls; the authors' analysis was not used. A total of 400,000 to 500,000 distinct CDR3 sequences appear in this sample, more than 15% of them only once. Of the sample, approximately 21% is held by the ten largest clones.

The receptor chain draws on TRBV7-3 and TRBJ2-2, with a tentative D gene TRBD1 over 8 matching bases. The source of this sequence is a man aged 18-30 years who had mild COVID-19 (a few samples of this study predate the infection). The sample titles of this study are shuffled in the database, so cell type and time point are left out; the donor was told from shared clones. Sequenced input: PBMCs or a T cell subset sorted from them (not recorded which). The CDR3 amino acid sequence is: CASTWGGQDTGELFF. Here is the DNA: TGTGCCAGCACCTGGGGGGGACAGGACACCGGGGAGCTGTTTTTT.